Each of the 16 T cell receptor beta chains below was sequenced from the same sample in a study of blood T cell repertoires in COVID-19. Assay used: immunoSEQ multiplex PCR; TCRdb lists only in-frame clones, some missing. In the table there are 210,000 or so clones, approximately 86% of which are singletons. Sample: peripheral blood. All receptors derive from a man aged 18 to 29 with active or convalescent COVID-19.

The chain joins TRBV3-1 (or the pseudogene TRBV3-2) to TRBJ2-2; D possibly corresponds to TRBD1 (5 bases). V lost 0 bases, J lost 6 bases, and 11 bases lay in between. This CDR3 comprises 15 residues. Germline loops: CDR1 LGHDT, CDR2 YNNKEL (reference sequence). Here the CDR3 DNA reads TGTGCCAGCAGCCAAGAGATGCAGGGATCCGGGGAGCTGTTTTTT. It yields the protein CASSQEMQGSGELFF.

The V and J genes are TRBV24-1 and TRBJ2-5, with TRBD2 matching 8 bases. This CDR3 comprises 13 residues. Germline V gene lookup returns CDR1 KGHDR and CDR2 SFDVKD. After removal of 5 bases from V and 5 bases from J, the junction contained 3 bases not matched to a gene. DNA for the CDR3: TGTGCCACCAGTGCTACTAGCGGTGAGACCCAGTACTTC. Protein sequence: CATSATSGETQYF.

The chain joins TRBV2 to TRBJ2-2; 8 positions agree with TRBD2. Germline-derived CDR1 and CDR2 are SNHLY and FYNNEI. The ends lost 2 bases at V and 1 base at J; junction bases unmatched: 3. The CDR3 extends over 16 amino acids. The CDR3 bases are TGTGCCAGCAGTGAAACCGGGACTAGGAACACCGGGGAGCTGTTTTTT. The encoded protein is CASSETGTRNTGELFF.

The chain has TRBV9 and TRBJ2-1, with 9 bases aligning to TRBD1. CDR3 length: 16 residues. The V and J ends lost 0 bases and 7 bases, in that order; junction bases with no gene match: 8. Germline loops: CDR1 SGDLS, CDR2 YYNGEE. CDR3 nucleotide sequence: TGTGCCAGCAGCGTAGTTGGGGGGGGACAGGGTAATGAGCAGTTCTTC. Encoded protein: CASSVVGGGQGNEQFF.

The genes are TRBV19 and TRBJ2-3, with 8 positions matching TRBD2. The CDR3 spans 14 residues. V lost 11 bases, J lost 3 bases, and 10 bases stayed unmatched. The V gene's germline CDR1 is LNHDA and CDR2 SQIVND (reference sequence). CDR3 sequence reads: CALGGGPGTDTQYF. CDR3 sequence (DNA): TGTGCCCTAGGCGGGGGGCCCGGAACAGATACGCAGTATTTT.

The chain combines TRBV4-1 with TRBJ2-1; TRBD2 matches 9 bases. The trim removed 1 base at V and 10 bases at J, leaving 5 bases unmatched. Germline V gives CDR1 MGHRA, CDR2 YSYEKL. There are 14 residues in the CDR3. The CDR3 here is CASSQVLAGREQFF. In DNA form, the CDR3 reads TGCGCCAGCAGCCAAGTACTAGCGGGCCGCGAGCAGTTCTTC.

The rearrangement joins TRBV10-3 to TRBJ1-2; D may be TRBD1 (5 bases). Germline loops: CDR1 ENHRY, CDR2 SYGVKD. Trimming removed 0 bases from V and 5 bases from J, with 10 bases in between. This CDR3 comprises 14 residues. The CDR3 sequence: CAISESRTSYGYTF. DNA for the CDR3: TGTGCCATCAGTGAGTCGAGGACATCTTATGGCTACACCTTC.

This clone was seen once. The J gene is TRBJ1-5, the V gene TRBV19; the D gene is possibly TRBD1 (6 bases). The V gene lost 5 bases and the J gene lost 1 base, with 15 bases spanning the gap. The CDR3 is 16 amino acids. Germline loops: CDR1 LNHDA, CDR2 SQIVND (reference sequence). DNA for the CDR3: TGTGCCAGTAGTGGGCCGTTCACAGGGAGCAATCAGCCCCAGCATTTT. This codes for CASSGPFTGSNQPQHF.

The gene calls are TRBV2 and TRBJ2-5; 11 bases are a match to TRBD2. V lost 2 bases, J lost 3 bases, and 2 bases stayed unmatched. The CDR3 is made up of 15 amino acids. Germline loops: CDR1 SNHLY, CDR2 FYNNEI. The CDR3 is CASSELGLAEETQYF. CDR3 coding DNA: TGTGCCAGCAGTGAATTGGGACTAGCGGAAGAGACCCAGTACTTC.

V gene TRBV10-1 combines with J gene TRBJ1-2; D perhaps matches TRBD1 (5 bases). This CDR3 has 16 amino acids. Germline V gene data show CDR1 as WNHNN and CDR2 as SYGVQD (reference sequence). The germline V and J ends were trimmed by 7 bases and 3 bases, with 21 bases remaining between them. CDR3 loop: CASIGAVYSPDYGYTF. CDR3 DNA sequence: TGCGCCAGCATTGGGGCGGTTTATTCTCCCGACTATGGCTACACCTTC.

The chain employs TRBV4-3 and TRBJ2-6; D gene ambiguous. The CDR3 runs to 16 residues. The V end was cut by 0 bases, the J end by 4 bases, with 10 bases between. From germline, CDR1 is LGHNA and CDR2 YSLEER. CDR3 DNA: TGCGCCAGCAGCCAAGATGTGGCTTCGGGGGCCAACGTCCTGACTTTC. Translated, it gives CASSQDVASGANVLTF.

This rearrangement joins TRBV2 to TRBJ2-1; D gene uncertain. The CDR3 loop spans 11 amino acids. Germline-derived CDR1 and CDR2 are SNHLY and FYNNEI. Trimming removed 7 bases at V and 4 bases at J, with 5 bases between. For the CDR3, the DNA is TGTGCCAGCAATCAGTACAATGAGCAGTTCTTC. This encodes CASNQYNEQFF.

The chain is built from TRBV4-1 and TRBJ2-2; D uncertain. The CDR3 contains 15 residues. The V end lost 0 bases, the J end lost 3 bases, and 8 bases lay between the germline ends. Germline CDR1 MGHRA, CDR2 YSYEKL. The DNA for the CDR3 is TGCGCCAGCAGCCAAGATCCCCTCTACACCGGGGAGCTGTTTTTT. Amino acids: CASSQDPLYTGELFF.

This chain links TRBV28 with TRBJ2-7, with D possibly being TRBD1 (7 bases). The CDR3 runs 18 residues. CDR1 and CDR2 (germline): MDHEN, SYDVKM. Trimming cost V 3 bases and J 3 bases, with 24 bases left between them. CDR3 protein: CASSLAGGGGTVRYEQYF. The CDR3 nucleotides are TGTGCCAGCAGTTTGGCCGGTGGAGGAGGGACAGTTCGCTACGAGCAGTACTTC.

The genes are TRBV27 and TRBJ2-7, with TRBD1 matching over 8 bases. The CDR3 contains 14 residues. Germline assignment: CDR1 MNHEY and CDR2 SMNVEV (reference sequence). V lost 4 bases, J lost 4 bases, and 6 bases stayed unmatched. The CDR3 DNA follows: TGTGCCAGCAGTTCCGGGACAGGACCTTACGAGCAGTACTTC. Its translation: CASSSGTGPYEQYF.

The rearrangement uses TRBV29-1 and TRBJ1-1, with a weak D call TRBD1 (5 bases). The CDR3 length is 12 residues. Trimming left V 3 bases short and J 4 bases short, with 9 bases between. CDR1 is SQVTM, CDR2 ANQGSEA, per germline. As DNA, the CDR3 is TGCAGCGTTGACAGGGTCGGCACTGAAGCTTTCTTT. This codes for CSVDRVGTEAFF.